These 29 T cell receptor beta chains were all obtained from the same sample, sequenced in a study of cytomegalovirus exposure and HLA in healthy donors. PCR primers comprised 60 Vbeta and 13 Jbeta primers. TCRdb's copy holds only in-frame clones and misses some; the assay was immunoSEQ multiplex PCR. The repertoire has roughly 130,000 clones, roughly 83% of them found once; the top ten carry roughly 1.2%. The sequenced sample consisted of PBMCs. The receptors were gathered from a girl aged 2 to 10 in good health and CMV-seronegative.

V usage is TRBV5-1 and J usage is TRBJ2-7, with TRBD1 matching 10 bases. The germline gives CDR1 SGHRS, CDR2 YFSETQ. Trimming took 0 bases from V and 1 from J; bases not matched to a gene: 1. The CDR3 sequence is 15 residues long. Written as DNA, the CDR3 is TGCGCCAGCAGCTTGGGGACAGGGGGATCCTACGAGCAGTACTTC. This sequence encodes CASSLGTGGSYEQYF.

The chain combines TRBV30 with TRBJ2-7; 9 bases match TRBD1. In germline, CDR1 is GTSNPN, CDR2 SVGIG (reference sequence). The CDR3 is made up of 13 amino acids. The J segment lost 3 bases and the V segment lost 8 bases, leaving 8 bases of the junction unmatched. The CDR3 nucleotides are TGTGCCGGCGGGACAGGGAGTATCTACGAGCAGTACTTC. Its protein product is CAGGTGSIYEQYF.

The chain employs TRBV7-8 and TRBJ2-3; TRBD2 matches 7 bases. Germline-derived CDR1 and CDR2 are SGHVS and FQNEAQ. J gave up 4 bases and V 5 bases, and 24 bases lay outside the gene matches. CDR3 size: 20 residues. Here the CDR3 reads CASSPPFVSRGEGRADTQYF. The CDR3 DNA is TGTGCCAGCAGCCCCCCTTTTGTATCCCGGGGGGAGGGCCGGGCAGATACGCAGTATTTT.

The chain combines TRBV7-9 with TRBJ2-3; 8 bases agree with TRBD1. V was clipped by 5 bases and J by 4 bases; unmatched bases: 2. The CDR3 loop spans 13 amino acids. Per the germline V gene, CDR1 is SEHNR and CDR2 is FQNEAQ (reference sequence). CDR3 nucleotide sequence: TGTGCCAGCAGCCCGACAGGGGCAGATACGCAGTATTTT. Translation: CASSPTGADTQYF.

This clone has only a few counts. Other DNA variants within this sample encode the same CDR3. V and J are TRBV5-6 and TRBJ2-7; 9 nucleotides agree with TRBD2. V gave up 0 bases and J gave up 1 base; unmatched junction bases: 2. The CDR3 totals 15 residues. Germline V gene data show CDR1 as SGHDT and CDR2 as YYEEEE. In DNA, the CDR3 is TGTGCCAGCAGCTTGGGGCTAGCGGGATCCTACGAGCAGTACTTC. Residues: CASSLGLAGSYEQYF. Complete variable domain (other parts from reference TRBV5-6 and TRBJ2-7): DAGVTQSPTHLIKTRGQQVTLRCSPKSGHDTVSWYQQALGQGPQFIFQYYEEEERQRGNFPDRFSGHQFPNYSSELNVNALLLGDSALYLCASSLGLAGSYEQYFGPGTRLTVT.

The chain combines TRBV7-2 with TRBJ2-3, with TRBD1 as a possible D gene (6 bases). CDR1 SGHTA and CDR2 FQGNSA come from the germline V gene. Trimming cost V 5 bases and J 0 bases, with 9 bases left between them. This CDR3 contains 14 residues. CDR3 in amino acids: CASSPGQSTDTQYF. CDR3 nucleotide sequence: TGTGCCAGCAGCCCCGGACAGAGCACAGATACGCAGTATTTT.

The V call is TRBV9, the J call TRBJ1-1; D might be TRBD1 (5 bases). The germline V gene has CDR1 SGDLS and CDR2 YYNGEE. V was cut by 3 bases and J by 6 bases, with 12 bases left in between. This CDR3 spans 13 amino acids. CDR3 nucleotide sequence: TGTGCCAGCAGCGGCGGGGGTAGGGCTGAAGCTTTCTTT. This encodes CASSGGGRAEAFF.

The chain has TRBV19 and TRBJ1-5; D is ambiguous. V was cut by 2 bases and J by 3 bases, with 26 bases left in between. The CDR3 runs to 20 residues. The germline V gene encodes CDR1 LNHDA and CDR2 SQIVND (reference sequence). For the CDR3, the DNA is TGTGCCAGTAGTATACCGTGGGCAGCTCTCAACCCATTCCTCAATCAGCCCCAGCATTTT. Amino acid sequence: CASSIPWAALNPFLNQPQHF.

The chain is built from TRBV7-9 and TRBJ2-1, with 9 nucleotides matching TRBD2. The CDR3 spans 17 residues. In germline, CDR1 is SEHNR, CDR2 FQNEAQ (reference sequence). V shed 3 bases, J shed 2 bases, and the junction held 8 bases outside the gene matches. CDR3: CASSLSRGRAPYNEQFF. The CDR3 nucleotides read TGTGCCAGCAGCTTGTCTCGCGGGAGGGCCCCCTACAATGAGCAGTTCTTC.

The DNA for the CDR3 is TGTGCCAGCAGCTTAGCAGCAGGTTCCTACGAGCAGTACTTC. It translates to CASSLAAGSYEQYF. The chain has TRBV7-2 and TRBJ2-7; D is undetermined. Per germline, CDR1 SGHTA and CDR2 FQGNSA. The CDR3 loop spans 14 amino acids. V was shortened by 0 bases and J by 1 base, with 7 bases between the two germline ends. Supplemented by reference TRBV7-2 and TRBJ2-7, the full variable domain reads GAGVSQSPSNKVTEKGKDVELRCDPISGHTALYWYRQSLGQGLEFLIYFQGNSAPDKSGLPSDRFSAERTGGSVSTLTIQRTQQEDSAVYLCASSLAAGSYEQYFGPGTRLTVT.

This clone showed up just once. The rearrangement links TRBV29-1 to TRBJ2-1; tentatively, D is TRBD2 (5 bases). The V end lost 7 bases, the J end lost 2 bases, and 18 bases lay between the germline ends. The V gene's germline CDR1 is SQVTM and CDR2 ANQGSEA. CDR3 length equals 15 residues. This CDR3 is CSAPPEGLTYNEQFF. CDR3 bases: TGCAGCGCACCCCCCGAGGGCCTCACCTACAATGAGCAGTTCTTC.

This sequence joins TRBV6-5 and TRBJ1-1; D remains ambiguous. This CDR3 is 13 amino acids long. The V gene lost 1 base and the J gene lost 5 bases, with 8 bases spanning the gap. From germline, CDR1 is MNHEY and CDR2 SVGAGI. Written as DNA, the CDR3 is TGTGCCAGCAGTTACTTCCCTAGGACTGAAGCTTTCTTT. Translation gives CASSYFPRTEAFF.

V is TRBV6-1 and J is TRBJ2-7, with a tentative D call TRBD2 (5 bases). V was clipped by 3 bases and J by 4 bases, with 13 bases between them. There are 14 residues in the CDR3. Germline CDR1 and CDR2: MNHNS and SASEGT. CDR3 nucleotides: TGTGCCAGCAGTGATTATCTGGGGAGTTACGAGCAGTACTTC. Amino acid sequence: CASSDYLGSYEQYF.

The rearrangement links TRBV10-3 to TRBJ2-7; possibly TRBD2 for D (6 bases). Germline CDR1 and CDR2: ENHRY and SYGVKD. V dropped 8 bases and J dropped 0 bases, with 11 bases sitting between them. This CDR3 contains 13 residues. The CDR3 loop is CAIGGGASYEQYF. The DNA for the CDR3 is TGTGCCATCGGAGGCGGGGCCTCCTACGAGCAGTACTTC.

The V call is TRBV9, the J call TRBJ2-3; D possibly corresponds to TRBD2 (6 bases). Trimming removed 4 bases from V and 6 bases from J, with 21 bases in between. Germline-derived CDR1 and CDR2 are SGDLS and YYNGEE. This CDR3 contains 16 residues. The CDR3 region has the DNA TGTGCCAGCAGCCTCAGACTAGTGTCTGGTTGGGATACGCAGTATTTT. Its translation: CASSLRLVSGWDTQYF.

J is TRBJ2-7 and V is TRBV7-9, with 7 bases aligning to TRBD2. V shed 0 bases, J shed 2 bases, and the junction held 4 bases outside the gene matches. Per germline, CDR1 SEHNR and CDR2 FQNEAQ (reference sequence). The CDR3 is 15 amino acids. The CDR3 coding sequence is TGTGCCAGCAGCTTAGCGGGAGGGAACGCCTACGAGCAGTACTTC. Translation: CASSLAGGNAYEQYF.

The V and J genes are TRBV10-1 and TRBJ2-7, with 10 bases matching TRBD2. CDR1 is WNHNN, CDR2 SYGVQD, per germline (reference sequence). The CDR3 has 16 residues. The trim removed 10 bases at V and 1 base at J, leaving 13 bases unmatched. The CDR3 loop is CAIKKTSGEESYEQYF. The DNA for the CDR3 is TGCGCCATCAAAAAAACTAGCGGGGAGGAGTCCTACGAGCAGTACTTC.

This clone was detected only a few times. The J gene is TRBJ2-5, the V gene TRBV7-9, with a tentative D call TRBD1 (6 bases). With 5 bases removed from V and 4 bases from J, the gap between germline ends came to 17 bases. The CDR3 runs to 15 residues. Per germline, CDR1 SEHNR and CDR2 FQNEAQ (reference sequence). This chain's CDR3 is CASSPRKQGRETQYF. The DNA for the CDR3 is TGTGCCAGCAGCCCAAGAAAACAGGGCCGAGAGACCCAGTACTTC.

The rearrangement uses TRBV5-1 and TRBJ1-6; no reliable D call. Germline CDR1 and CDR2: SGHRS and YFSETQ. The V gene lost 0 bases and the J gene lost 7 bases, with 11 bases spanning the gap. The CDR3 contains 15 residues. The CDR3 reads CASSLAGVGNSPLHF. CDR3 in DNA: TGCGCCAGCAGCTTGGCCGGGGTTGGGAATTCACCCCTCCACTTT.

This chain uses TRBV9 with TRBJ2-1; 11 positions match TRBD2. The CDR3 totals 16 residues. Germline lookup yields CDR1 SGDLS and CDR2 YYNGEE. V shed 2 bases and J 4 bases; nucleotides not matched to a gene: 5. This chain's CDR3 is CASSVTSGSVYNEQFF. The CDR3 coding sequence is TGTGCCAGCAGCGTTACTAGCGGGAGTGTATACAATGAGCAGTTCTTC.

The V gene is TRBV29-1, the J gene TRBJ2-1; D is unresolved. Germline lookup yields CDR1 SQVTM and CDR2 ANQGSEA. Between the trimmed V and J ends, which lost 4 bases and 0 bases, there was a span of 10 bases. This CDR3 comprises 14 residues. This CDR3 reads CSVVRGGSYNEQFF. CDR3 nucleotides: TGCAGCGTTGTTAGAGGCGGCTCCTACAATGAGCAGTTCTTC.

The CDR3 protein is CASISGGWRGTEAFF. In DNA form, the CDR3 reads TGTGCCAGCATCTCGGGGGGTTGGAGAGGCACTGAAGCTTTCTTT. This chain joins TRBV6-1 and TRBJ1-1, with a weak D call TRBD1 (5 bases). Trimming stripped 7 bases from V and 4 bases from J, with 19 bases between. The CDR3 loop spans 15 amino acids. CDR1 and CDR2 (germline): MNHNS, SASEGT.

The sample holds a few counts of this clone. This sequence joins TRBV6-5 and TRBJ1-5; no definite D call. Trimming removed 2 bases at V and 9 bases at J, with 14 bases between. The germline V gene has CDR1 MNHEY and CDR2 SVGAGI. The CDR3 runs to 14 residues. The CDR3 region has the DNA TGTGCCAGCAGTTACAGGCGGGCGGGTGGGCCCCAGCATTTT. Translation gives CASSYRRAGGPQHF.

V usage is TRBV5-1 and J usage is TRBJ2-7, with TRBD2 matching over 7 bases. Germline CDR1 reads SGHRS; CDR2 reads YFSETQ. V was clipped by 0 bases and J by 4 bases; unmatched bases: 7. The CDR3 length is 15 residues. The CDR3 loop is CASSLVAGVGYEQYF. CDR3 in DNA: TGCGCCAGCAGCTTGGTTGCGGGAGTAGGATACGAGCAGTACTTC.

The chain uses TRBV27 and TRBJ2-1; 10 nucleotides match TRBD2. Losses at the gene ends were 4 bases for V and 10 bases for J; bases not matched to a gene: 7. This CDR3 comprises 14 residues. CDR1 is MNHEY, CDR2 SMNVEV, per germline (reference sequence). The CDR3 protein is CASSSALAGDEQFF. In DNA, the CDR3 is TGTGCCAGCAGTTCCGCGCTAGCGGGAGACGAGCAGTTCTTC.

The chain carries TRBV6-1 and TRBJ1-2; D is possibly TRBD1 (5 bases). This CDR3 is built from 14 residues. Germline V gene lookup returns CDR1 MNHNS and CDR2 SASEGT. V was clipped by 3 bases and J by 6 bases, with 14 bases between them. The CDR3 DNA is TGTGCCAGCAGTGACCCCGGGACTGGAAATGGCTACACCTTC. It yields the protein CASSDPGTGNGYTF.

The genes are TRBV27 and TRBJ2-7; tentative D call: TRBD2 (5 bases). CDR1 and CDR2 (germline): MNHEY, SMNVEV (reference sequence). The CDR3 sequence is 14 residues long. Trimming shortened V by 2 bases and J by 6 bases, and 14 bases separated the two germline ends. The CDR3 loop reads CASSLARAGREQYF. DNA of the CDR3: TGTGCCAGCAGTTTAGCGAGGGCTGGGCGCGAGCAGTACTTC.

DNA of the CDR3: TGTGCCAGCAGCTTAGTTCACGGGTCTAGCACAGATACGCAGTATTTT. Translation gives CASSLVHGSSTDTQYF. This chain links TRBV7-9 with TRBJ2-3; D unresolved. This CDR3 region has 16 residues. Trimming removed 1 base at V and 0 bases at J, with 11 bases between. Germline CDR1 and CDR2: SEHNR and FQNEAQ (reference sequence).

In this sample, this clone turned up once. J is TRBJ1-5 and V is TRBV30; maybe TRBD1 (5 bases). V lost 3 bases and J lost 3, with 12 bases in between. CDR1 and CDR2 from the germline V gene are GTSNPN and SVGIG (reference sequence). The CDR3 sequence is 14 residues long. The CDR3: CAWSSTAFNQPQHF. The CDR3 coding sequence is TGTGCCTGGAGCTCGACAGCCTTCAATCAGCCCCAGCATTTT. Full variable domain (missing parts from reference TRBV30 and TRBJ1-5): SQTIHQWPATLVQPVGSPLSLECTVEGTSNPNLYWYRQAAGRGLQLLFYSVGIGQISSEVPQNLSASRPQDRQFILSSKKLLLSDSGFYLCAWSSTAFNQPQHFGDGTRLSIL.